These 2 T cell receptor beta chains share one sample of origin, sequenced in a study of early T cells in non-severe SARS-CoV-2 infection. A single record per CDR3 protein comes from TCRdb applying MiXCR to the 5' RACE reads. The sample consists of more than 25,000 distinct CDR3 sequences, about 5.1% of them appearing once. The sample was whole blood. The receptors were sampled from an adult who was a healthcare worker with PCR-confirmed SARS-CoV-2 infection or an uninfected control (not recorded which).

In this sample, this clonotype turned up many times. The chain carries TRBV6-2 or TRBV6-3 and TRBJ2-1; 10 bases align to TRBD2. The CDR3 runs 11 residues. CDR1 is MNHEY, CDR2 SVGEGT, per germline. V gave up 2 bases and J gave up 14 bases; unmatched junction bases: 0. The CDR3 nucleotides read TGTGCCAGCAGTTACGGGACTAGCGAGTTCTTC. Amino acids: CASSYGTSEFF.

This clonotype was seen only a few times. The chain links TRBV7-6 to TRBJ2-7; D may be TRBD1 (7 bases). V was trimmed by 0 bases and J by 2 bases, leaving 11 bases between them. CDR1 SGHVS and CDR2 FNYEAQ come from the germline V gene. This CDR3 region has 15 residues. CDR3 DNA: TGTGCCAGCAGCTTAGCGGGGGGACAGACCTACGAGCAGTACTTC. It encodes CASSLAGGQTYEQYF.